Listed below are T cell receptor beta chains from one sample, sequenced in a study of tumor-infiltrating lymphocytes in primary liver carcinoma. TCRdb called the multiplex PCR reads again in MiXCR, with one record for every CDR3 protein. The repertoire consists of some 94,000 distinct CDR3 sequences, with more than 65% occurring once and the leading ten covering 9.5%. Source material: liver tumor tissue from sampling region 5. The receptor source for this set is a woman aged 55-75 years with primary liver carcinoma and hepatitis B virus infection. Each CDR3 is given with its conserved first and last residue. A D gene is named only where the DNA matches it firmly. Only some rows state a clone size, as once, few, many or a class for expanded clones.

D	size	J	length	V	CDR3	DNA
TRBD2	many	TRBJ2-5	15	TRBV6-5	CASSTPTSRKETQYF	TGTGCCAGCAGCACCCCGACTAGCAGAAAAGAGACCCAGTACTTC
-	-	TRBJ2-7	12	TRBV29-1	CRVGDKGRDQYF	TGCAGGGTTGGAGACAAAGGCCGCGACCAGTACTTC
TRBD2	-	TRBJ2-3	15	TRBV30	CAWSLLAGRTDTQYF	TGTGCCTGGAGTTTACTAGCGGGCCGCACAGATACGCAGTATTTT
-	few	TRBJ2-1	14	TRBV11-3	CASSLTGVYNEQFF	TGTGCCAGCAGCTTAACGGGGGTTTACAATGAGCAGTTCTTC
-	-	TRBJ1-3	17	TRBV7-8	CASSPPLRGSSGNTIYF	TGTGCCAGCAGCCCACCACTCAGGGGAAGCTCTGGAAACACCATATATTTT
-	-	TRBJ2-1	14	TRBV2	CASSSGTDYNEQFF	TGTGCCAGCAGCTCCGGGACGGACTACAATGAGCAGTTCTTC
TRBD1	medium-sized	TRBJ2-5	15	TRBV29-1	CSVGSGGQGLETQYF	TGCAGCGTTGGTTCTGGGGGACAGGGTCTAGAGACCCAGTACTTC
-	-	TRBJ2-7	12	TRBV29-1	CRVEEKGREHYF	TGCAGGGTTGAAGAAAAGGGTCGCGAGCACTACTTC
-	-	TRBJ1-4	13	TRBV10-3	CAATAGSNEKLFF	TGTGCCGCCACGGCAGGGTCGAATGAAAAACTGTTTTTT
-	many	TRBJ2-1	11	TRBV12-3/TRBV12-4	CASSWGRTQFF	TGTGCCAGCAGTTGGGGTAGGACGCAGTTCTTC
-	-	TRBJ2-1	15	TRBV12-5	CASGPGTNGSIEQFF	TGTGCTAGTGGTCCCGGTACTAACGGGAGTATTGAGCAGTTCTTC
-	-	TRBJ2-1	16	TRBV7-2	CASSLAEQGYYNEQFF	TGTGCCAGCAGCTTAGCCGAACAGGGATACTACAATGAGCAGTTCTTC
-	-	TRBJ2-1	15	TRBV5-6	CASILGLHRGDEQFF	-
-	many	TRBJ1-2	15	TRBV29-1	CSVQRSGGLGYGYTF	TGCAGCGTTCAACGCTCGGGAGGGTTGGGCTATGGCTACACCTTC
-	-	TRBJ2-1	17	TRBV12-3/TRBV12-4	CASSLFGGEWRSYEQFF	TGTGCCAGCAGTTTATTCGGGGGAGAATGGCGTTCTTATGAGCAGTTCTTC
-	many	TRBJ1-2	15	TRBV28	CASSILGTANYGYTF	TGTGCCAGCAGTATTCTTGGGACGGCGAACTATGGCTACACCTTC
TRBD2	many	TRBJ2-1	15	TRBV5-6	CASSLVSGRWYEQFF	TGTGCCAGCAGCTTGGTTAGCGGGAGGTGGTATGAGCAGTTCTTC
-	few	TRBJ2-7	13	TRBV24-1	CATSDTDSSEQYF	TGTGCCACCAGTGACACGGACAGTTCCGAGCAGTACTTC
TRBD2	many	TRBJ2-7	16	TRBV6-2/TRBV6-3	CASSLLTSGITYEQYF	TGTGCCAGCAGTCTCCTGACTAGCGGGATAACCTACGAGCAGTACTTC
TRBD2	-	TRBJ2-1	15	TRBV29-1	CSVGTSGSPVNEQLF	TGCAGCGTCGGGACTAGCGGGAGTCCGGTCAATGAGCAGCTCTTC
-	-	TRBJ1-2	10	TRBV28	CASRSRGYAF	TGTGCCAGTAGGTCCCGTGGCTACGCGTTC
TRBD2	-	TRBJ2-7	16	TRBV7-8	CASSTSGLAVYYKQYF	TGTGCCAGCAGTACATCGGGACTAGCGGTTTACTACAAGCAGTACTTC
TRBD1	-	TRBJ1-6	16	TRBV30	CACIIAGGSYNSLLHF	TGTGCCTGCATCATCGCAGGGGGCTCCTATAATTCACTCCTCCACTTT
-	-	TRBJ1-2	16	TRBV18	CASSPRTGNTNYDYTF	TGTGCCAGCTCACCAAGGACCGGTAACACTAACTATGACTACACCTTC
TRBD1	once	TRBJ2-7	16	TRBV6-5	CASSLPLGTGDYEQYF	TGTGCCAGCAGCTTACCCCTGGGGACAGGGGACTACGAGCAGTATTTC
-	-	TRBJ2-2	13	TRBV12-3/TRBV12-4	CASSWVTTGELFF	TGTGCCAGCAGTTGGGTCACCACCGGGGAGCTGTTTTTT
-	-	TRBJ2-7	13	TRBV24-1	CATSARDNYEQNF	TGTGCCACCAGTGCCCGGGACAACTACGAGCAGAACTTC
-	once	TRBJ1-2	15	TRBV4-2	CASCQEGGASYGYTF	TGCGCCAGCTGCCAAGAAGGGGGTGCTTCCTATGGCTACACCTTC